The text below deals with one T cell receptor (beta chain). The patients serving as multiple sclerosis controls were treatment-naive. They had stable or active relapsing-remitting disease and fulfilled revised McDonald criteria. CDR1 is SGHTA, CDR2 FQGNSA, per germline. The length of the CDR3 is 16 residues. Deletions cut 3 bases from V and 0 bases from J, with 11 bases between. These data are taken from a study of CD8 T cells in Susac syndrome. Random hexamers were used to reverse transcribe the RNA input (about 0.5 to 1 ug). With immunoSEQ multiplex PCR, TCR beta CDR3 was amplified across 54 Vbeta and 13 Jbeta. From the immunoSEQ multiplex PCR reads, TCRdb called clonotypes with MiXCR, one entry per CDR3 protein. In the table there are approximately 300,000 distinct CDR3 sequences, 65% to 90% of which are singletons.

This sequence was found in a human donor with multiple sclerosis. Sequenced sample: CD8+ T cells from PBMCs. The rearrangement uses TRBV7-2 and TRBJ1-4; D unresolved. DNA of the CDR3: TGTGCCAGCAGCTTTTCGGGGTCCGCAACTAATGAAAAACTGTTTTTT. This translates into CASSFSGSATNEKLFF.